The clone carrying this TCR beta chain showed up just a few times. Its specificity is not known. Alongside a J-beta primer mix, a sample-barcoded 5' primer served in a second PCR lasting roughly 7 to 11 cycles. A template-switch adaptor that had 12 random nucleotides put a tag on each cDNA molecule. TCRdb called the 5' RACE reads again in MiXCR, with one record for every CDR3 protein. The sample holds 550,000 to 750,000 distinct CDR3 sequences; roughly 21% are singletons and the top ten take under 4%. V was shortened by 6 bases and J by 4 bases, with 10 bases between the two germline ends. Per the germline V gene, CDR1 is MNHNS and CDR2 is SASEGT. There are 13 residues in the CDR3. The sample originates from a study of blood T cells in healthy people across ages. Findings and caveats of the study: Roughly linearly, TCR beta diversity per million T cells fell as age increased. Diversity estimates from one million T cells were considered underestimates.

The TCR was taken from a man between 65 and 85 years old in good health. The rearrangement links TRBV6-1 to TRBJ2-1; D gene uncertain. Material: blood. CDR3 sequence reads: CASRGDIYNEQFF. The CDR3 bases are TGTGCCAGCAGGGGTGACATATACAATGAGCAGTTCTTC.